The 2 T cell receptor beta chains listed next were all sequenced from one sample in a study of T cell responses to AZD1222 COVID-19 vaccine. Assay used: immunoSEQ multiplex PCR; TCRdb lists only in-frame clones, some missing. The sample lists about 120,000 clones, approximately 90% occurring once. The sequences come from peripheral blood, collected 28 days after the second dose of the MenACWY control vaccine. These receptors originate from an adult who received the MenACWY meningococcal vaccine as a control.

The genes are TRBV6-2 or TRBV6-3 and TRBJ1-2; no clear D. Per germline, CDR1 MNHEY and CDR2 SVGEGT. The CDR3 has 15 residues. Trimming left V 5 bases short and J 5 bases short, with 18 bases between. The CDR3 DNA sequence: TGTGCCAGCAGTACCCGGGCGACCGGCTCGTATGGCTACACCTTC. Protein sequence: CASSTRATGSYGYTF.

This chain joins TRBV5-1 and TRBJ1-1; D gene unclear. The germline V and J ends were trimmed by 4 bases and 13 bases, with 20 bases remaining between them. Looked up from germline, CDR1 is SGHRS and CDR2 is YFSETQ. The CDR3 has 13 amino acids. The CDR3 sequence: CASSIRTGEVGFF. DNA for the CDR3: TGCGCCAGCAGCATAAGGACGGGAGAAGTCGGTTTCTTT.